This T cell receptor (beta chain) was obtained from a study of response to subunit inactivated influenza vaccine. CDR3 length equals 12 residues. TCRdb reprocessed the RT-PCR reads via MiXCR and lists one record per CDR3 protein. The sample consists of about 580,000 distinct CDR3 sequences, 12% to 15% of them appearing once. The receptor was derived from a man in his fifties or sixties who received an inactivated influenza vaccine. The sequencing used PBMCs from blood, collected about 12 days after vaccination. The V call is TRBV23-1, the J call TRBJ1-4; D possibly corresponds to TRBD1 (5 bases). TRBV23-1 is designated an ORF whose function remains uncertain. The CDR3, as DNA: TGCGGCTCGGCGGGACGGAATGAAAAACTGTTTTTT. It specifies CGSAGRNEKLFF.